These T cell receptor beta chains were read from a single sample in a study of beta chain features in type 1 diabetes. Assay used: immunoSEQ multiplex PCR; TCRdb lists only in-frame clones, some missing. The sample holds about 360,000 clones, 10% to 15% seen once. Sequenced: naive CD4+ T cells from blood. These receptors all come from a man aged 18 to 29 in good health. Both conserved end residues are part of each CDR3. The order of the fields is V gene, clone size, D gene, J gene, CDR3 DNA, CDR3 protein. A D gene is named only where the DNA matches it firmly. Some rows have no size entry. The others give once, few or many, or a class for an expanded clone.

>TRBV7-9|few|TRBD1|TRBJ1-1
TGTGCCAGCAAGAGACAGGGGACTGAAGCTTTCTTT
CASKRQGTEAFF
>TRBV10-3|.|.|TRBJ2-1
TGTGCCTCCAGTTTCAGGGGCGATGAGCAGTTCTTC
CASSFRGDEQFF
>TRBV10-3|.|.|TRBJ2-2
TGTGCCATCAGCTGGCAGGACTGGGCTGGCGGGGAGCTGTTTTTT
CAISWQDWAGGELFF
>TRBV7-2|.|.|TRBJ2-2
TGTGCCAGCAGCTTTTCCGGGCCCAGGGTCGCCGGGGAGCTGTTTTTT
CASSFSGPRVAGELFF
>TRBV28|few|.|TRBJ2-3
TGTGCCAGCAGTCGGGACATAAGCACAGATACGCAGTATTTT
CASSRDISTDTQYF
>TRBV18|few|.|TRBJ2-5
TGTGCCAGCTCAGGACGACAGGTCCCAATCTCGTCGCAAGAGACCCAGTACTTC
CASSGRQVPISSQETQYF
>TRBV7-8|.|.|TRBJ2-5
TGTGCCAGCAGCTTTTCACGCACAGCTCCGACGGAGACCCAGTACTTC
CASSFSRTAPTETQYF
>TRBV6-6|.|.|TRBJ2-5
TGTGCCAGCAGTACGAGGGGGGGGGAGACCCAGTACTTC
CASSTRGGETQYF
>TRBV28|.|TRBD1|TRBJ1-1
TGTGCCAGCAGTCCGCCGGGACAGGGCGGAGGAGCTTTCTTT
CASSPPGQGGGAFF
>TRBV28|few|TRBD1|TRBJ2-7
TGTGCCAGCAGTCGTACGGGACAGGGGGCCTACGAGCAGTACTTC
CASSRTGQGAYEQYF
>TRBV25-1|.|.|TRBJ2-5
TGTGCCAGCAGTGAATCAGGCCATCAAGAGACCCAGTACTTC
CASSESGHQETQYF
>TRBV9|few|.|TRBJ2-1
TGTGCCAGCAGCTCAGGGGGGACCTACAATGAGCAGTTCTTC
CASSSGGTYNEQFF
>TRBV27|.|TRBD1|TRBJ2-7
TGTGCCAGCAGTCCGATTGACAGGGACAACTCCTACGAGCAGTACTTC
CASSPIDRDNSYEQYF
>TRBV18|.|TRBD2|TRBJ2-7
TGTGCCAGCTCACCCCGGACTAGCGGGACGGGCTCCTACGAGCAGTACTTC
CASSPRTSGTGSYEQYF
>TRBV4-3|.|.|TRBJ1-2
TGCGCCAGCAGCCAAGACAGTACCTATGGCTACACCTTC
CASSQDSTYGYTF
>TRBV7-9|few|TRBD2|TRBJ2-1
TGTGCCAGCAGCCAGACTAGCGGCCCAAACAATGAGCAGTTCTTC
CASSQTSGPNNEQFF
>TRBV7-3|.|TRBD2|TRBJ2-5
TGTGCCAGCAGCCCGGGGGGCCAAGAGACCCAGTACTTC
CASSPGGQETQYF
>TRBV7-9|few|TRBD2|TRBJ2-7
TGTGCCAGCAGCTTACGGTCGGGGGGTTCCTACGAGCAGTACTTC
CASSLRSGGSYEQYF
>TRBV6-5|.|TRBD2|TRBJ2-1
TGTGCCAGCAGTTACTCGACTAGCCCTTGGGATGAGCAGTTCTTC
CASSYSTSPWDEQFF
>TRBV10-3|.|TRBD2|TRBJ2-5
TGTGCCATCAGTGAGTGGGGAGGGGAAGAGACCCAGTACTTC
CAISEWGGEETQYF
>TRBV9|.|.|TRBJ2-7
TGTGCCAGCAGCGTAGGAGTTTGGGAGGAGCAGTACTTC
CASSVGVWEEQYF
>TRBV4-1|few|.|TRBJ2-1
TGCGCCAGCAGCCAAGTAACCCTAAGGGCGGGGTACAATGAGCAGTTCTTC
CASSQVTLRAGYNEQFF
>TRBV18|few|.|TRBJ2-7
TGTGCCAGCTCACCAAGCCAGGGAGGATCCTACGAGCAGTACTTC
CASSPSQGGSYEQYF
>TRBV5-6|few|.|TRBJ2-1
TGTGCCAGCAGCCCTGTCGGGGGTTACAATGAGCAGTTCTTC
CASSPVGGYNEQFF
>TRBV6-6|few|.|TRBJ2-1
TGTGCCAGCAGGAGACTAAACCGACACCTCAATGAGCAGTTCTTC
CASRRLNRHLNEQFF
>TRBV10-3|few|TRBD1|TRBJ2-5
TGTGCCATCAGTGATCTAGGACAGGGCAGAGAGACCCAGTACTTC
CAISDLGQGRETQYF
>TRBV5-1|.|TRBD1|TRBJ1-1
TGCGCCAGCAGCCGGACAGGGGGCTGGGACACTGAAGCTTTCTTT
CASSRTGGWDTEAFF
>TRBV29-1|.|TRBD1|TRBJ2-3
TGCAGCGCCGGGACAGGGGGCACAGATACGCAGTATTTT
CSAGTGGTDTQYF
>TRBV5-5|.|.|TRBJ2-1
TGTGCCAGCAGCTTGGTGGGCGAGCAGTTCTTC
CASSLVGEQFF
>TRBV15|.|TRBD1|TRBJ1-2
TGTGCCACCAGCAGGGGTATGGACAGGAACTATGGCTACACCTTC
CATSRGMDRNYGYTF
>TRBV9|.|.|TRBJ1-2
TGTGCCAGCAGCGAACCGAACAGGGTTTATGGCAAGGGCTACACCTTC
CASSEPNRVYGKGYTF
>TRBV7-9|few|.|TRBJ1-1
TGTGCCAGCAGCTCACAGATGAACACTGAAGCTTTCTTT
CASSSQMNTEAFF
>TRBV2|.|.|TRBJ1-1
TGTGCCAGCACTACCGACTTTAACACTGAAGCTTTCTTT
CASTTDFNTEAFF
>TRBV7-9|many|TRBD2|TRBJ2-3
TGTGCCAGCAGCTCCTCCGCGGGGGGCCAGTATTTT
CASSSSAGGQYF
>TRBV4-1|.|TRBD1|TRBJ2-7
TGCGCCAGCAGCACAGGACAGGGGCGTACCTACGAGCAGTACTTC
CASSTGQGRTYEQYF
>TRBV19|few|TRBD1|TRBJ2-2
TGTGCCAGTACCCCGGACAGGACCACCGGGGAGCTGTTTTTT
CASTPDRTTGELFF
>TRBV6-6|.|.|TRBJ2-3
TGTGCCAGCAGTAGAGGGGGTACGCAGTATTTT
CASSRGGTQYF
>TRBV18|.|.|TRBJ2-1
TGTGCCAGCTCACCACCGGCCCTAGGCGGTGAGCAGTTCTTC
CASSPPALGGEQFF
>TRBV28|few|TRBD1|TRBJ2-3
TGTGCCAGCAGTCCTGACAGGGGTCGCACAGATACGCAGTATTTT
CASSPDRGRTDTQYF
>TRBV4-2|few|TRBD1|TRBJ1-5
TGTGCCAGCAGCCAGACCGGACAGGGCAATCAGCCCCAGCATTTT
CASSQTGQGNQPQHF
>TRBV7-9|.|TRBD2|TRBJ2-3
TGTGCCAGCAGCTTTCGGACTAGCGGAGATACGCAGTATTTT
CASSFRTSGDTQYF
>TRBV15|.|.|TRBJ2-5
TGTGCCACCAGCAGAGTACACCAAGGGGGAGAGACCCAGTACTTC
CATSRVHQGGETQYF
>TRBV19|few|TRBD1|TRBJ2-1
TGTGCCAGTAGTATAGGGGACAGGGGCAATGAGCAGTTCTTC
CASSIGDRGNEQFF
>TRBV18|.|TRBD1|TRBJ2-3
TGTGCCAGCTCACCACGCGTCGACAGGGGTGCAGATACGCAGTATTTT
CASSPRVDRGADTQYF
>TRBV7-8|few|TRBD1|TRBJ1-5
TGTGCCAGCAGCCTGGACAGGGCAGGTCAGCCCCAGCATTTT
CASSLDRAGQPQHF